This T cell receptor beta chain was found in a study of human T cells and chemical hapten exposure. The overall study: Mostly female patients had alopecia areata, totalis or universalis. General study points: Donors had alopecia, so their immune response may differ from healthy people's.

This clonotype appeared many times. The antigen is undetermined. Original analysis: Across samples, TCR counts had a median of about 100,000 and ranged from 23,224 to 690,600. MiXCR was run by TCRdb on the RACE reads, yielding one entry per CDR3 protein. The V and J calls and clone size are TCRdb's, not the authors'. The sample consists of 55,000 to 75,000 distinct CDR3 sequences, 5.5% to 7.5% of them appearing once. V dropped 4 bases and J dropped 6 bases, with 16 bases sitting between them. CDR3 length: 15 amino acids. The germline V gene has CDR1 SEHNR and CDR2 FQNEAQ (reference sequence). The time point was: pre-sensitization, week 0. Treatment in this sample: therapeutic diphenylcyclopropenone sensitization with weekly scalp DPC. Blood sampling preceded each patch test application.

The chain couples TRBV7-9 to TRBJ2-1; D is unresolved. This receptor was obtained from a woman aged 30 to 39 with alopecia areata. Some clones in this sample may be carry-over from other donors' samples. The sequences come from whole blood, collected in connection with sensitization to the hapten diphenylcyclopropenone (DPC). The CDR3 bases are TGTGCCAGCAGCTCAAAAAGGGCGGTGGGCAATGAGCAGTTCTTC. It encodes CASSSKRAVGNEQFF. Supplemented by reference TRBV7-9 and TRBJ2-1, the full variable domain reads DTGVSQNPRHKITKRGQNVTFRCDPISEHNRLYWYRQTLGQGPEFLTYFQNEAQLEKSRLLSDRFSAERPKGSFSTLEIQRTEQGDSAMYLCASSSKRAVGNEQFFGPGTRLTVL.